These 10 T cell receptor beta chains came from one sample sequenced in a study of T cell repertoires in cytomegalovirus infection. TCRdb re-derived calls from the reads in MiXCR, one entry per CDR3 protein. The sample records about 360,000 distinct CDR3 sequences, 15% to 20% being singletons. Sequences were obtained from PBMCs. The receptor source for this set is a human donor in good health (CMV status not recorded). Some clones in this sample may be carry-over from other donors' samples.

V and J are TRBV18 and TRBJ1-5, with D uncertain. There are 13 residues in the CDR3. V lost 2 bases and J 3 bases, leaving 5 bases between the germline ends. CDR1 KGHSH and CDR2 LQKENI come from the germline V gene. The CDR3 region has the DNA TGTGCCAGCTCACCAAACCCCAATCAGCCCCAGCATTTT. Translated, it gives CASSPNPNQPQHF.

This clonotype has at least ten counts. V gene TRBV2 combines with J gene TRBJ1-2, with 8 bases lining up with TRBD1. Germline V gene lookup returns CDR1 SNHLY and CDR2 FYNNEI. The CDR3 has 16 residues. The junction had 15 bases not matched to a gene; V was cut back by 4 bases and J by 8 bases. CDR3 in DNA: TGTGCCAGCAGTGCTTCGACAGGGGCCCTTACAGGCGGCTACACCTTC. Protein: CASSASTGALTGGYTF.

This clonotype was detected a few times. This sequence joins TRBV12-3 or TRBV12-4 and TRBJ1-2; 11 nucleotides line up with TRBD1. This CDR3 spans 19 amino acids. Trimming took 4 bases from V and 5 from J; bases not matched to a gene: 18. CDR3 sequence (DNA): TGTGCCAGCAGTTCTACCCCGCCCCGGGACAGGGGGTTAACATATGGCTACACCTTC. This encodes CASSSTPPRDRGLTYGYTF.

This clonotype occurred many times. V and J are TRBV7-2 and TRBJ2-6, with 7 bases identical to TRBD1. CDR1 and CDR2 (germline): SGHTA, FQGNSA. CDR3 length: 15 amino acids. V gave up 5 bases and J gave up 2 bases; unmatched junction bases: 3. The CDR3 DNA sequence: TGTGCCAGCAGCCATGACAGGGCTGGGGCCAACGTCCTGACTTTC. Its protein product is CASSHDRAGANVLTF.

This clonotype showed up many times. V and J are TRBV7-9 and TRBJ2-7; no definite D call. Trimming removed 3 bases at V and 7 bases at J, with 16 bases between. Looked up from germline, CDR1 is SEHNR and CDR2 is FQNEAQ (reference sequence). The CDR3 is 14 amino acids. CDR3 DNA: TGTGCCAGCAGCTTCTGGGAAAGAGGTTTAGAGCAGTACTTC. This sequence encodes CASSFWERGLEQYF.

CDR3 DNA sequence: TGTGCCAGCAGTTACTCGACGGGGAGCTCTGGAAACACCATATATTTT. Encoded protein: CASSYSTGSSGNTIYF. The chain couples TRBV6-2 or TRBV6-3 to TRBJ1-3; no reliable D call. The V and J ends lost 0 bases and 0 bases respectively, with 9 bases between them. The CDR3 contains 16 residues. Germline V gene data show CDR1 as MNHEY and CDR2 as SVGEGT.

Ten or more counts support this clonotype. The chain couples TRBV11-2 to TRBJ2-3, with a weak D call TRBD1 (5 bases). Germline loops: CDR1 SGHAT, CDR2 FQNNGV. The CDR3 is 14 amino acids. V lost 0 bases, J lost 6 bases, and 10 bases lay in between. CDR3 protein: CASSLDSRVDTQYF. Written as DNA, the CDR3 is TGTGCCAGCAGCTTAGATTCCAGGGTGGATACGCAGTATTTT.

This clonotype was counted at least ten times. V gene TRBV28 combines with J gene TRBJ2-3; 13 nucleotides match TRBD2. The CDR3 loop spans 19 amino acids. Germline V CDR1 and CDR2: MDHEN, SYDVKM. With V trimmed by 3 bases and J by 1 base, 10 bases remained unmatched. CDR3 bases: TGTGCCAGCAGTTTCCTACTCACTAGCGGGGGGGGGGGCACAGATACGCAGTATTTT. Translated, it gives CASSFLLTSGGGGTDTQYF. The entire variable domain, with the rest obtained from reference TRBV28 and TRBJ2-3, is as follows: DVKVTQSSRYLVKRTGEKVFLECVQDMDHENMFWYRQDPGLGLRLIYFSYDVKMKEKGDIPEGYSVSREKKERFSLILESASTNQTSMYLCASSFLLTSGGGGTDTQYFGPGTRLTVL.

The CDR3 region is CSATNDPANEQFF. In nucleotides, the CDR3 is TGCAGTGCTACCAACGACCCGGCGAATGAGCAGTTCTTC. The rearrangement joins TRBV20-1 to TRBJ2-1; no firm D call. Germline CDR1 is DFQATT and CDR2 is SNEGSKA (reference sequence). Trimming stripped 4 bases from V and 7 bases from J, with 14 bases between. The CDR3 is 13 residues long.

The sample holds a few counts of this clonotype. The chain employs TRBV28 and TRBJ1-6, with D perhaps TRBD1 (5 bases). The V and J ends lost 6 bases and 9 bases respectively, with 15 bases between them. The germline V gene has CDR1 MDHEN and CDR2 SYDVKM. The CDR3 has 14 amino acids. CDR3 sequence: CASRSRGFASPLHF. As DNA, the CDR3 is TGTGCCAGCAGGTCAAGGGGCTTTGCTTCACCCCTCCACTTT.